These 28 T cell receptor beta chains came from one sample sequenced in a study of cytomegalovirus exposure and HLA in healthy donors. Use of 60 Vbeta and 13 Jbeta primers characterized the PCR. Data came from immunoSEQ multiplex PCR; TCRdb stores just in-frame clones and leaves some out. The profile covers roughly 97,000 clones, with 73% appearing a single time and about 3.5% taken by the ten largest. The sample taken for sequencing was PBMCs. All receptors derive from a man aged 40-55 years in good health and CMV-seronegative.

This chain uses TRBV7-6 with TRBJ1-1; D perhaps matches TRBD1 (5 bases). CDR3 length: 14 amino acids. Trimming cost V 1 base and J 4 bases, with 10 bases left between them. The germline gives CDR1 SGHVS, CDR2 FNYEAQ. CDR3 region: CASSLEGVGTEAFF. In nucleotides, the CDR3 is TGTGCCAGCAGCTTAGAAGGGGTAGGCACTGAAGCTTTCTTT.

The CDR3 DNA reads TGTGCCAGCAGTGAAGCCAGGAATGAGCAGTTCTTC. Translation: CASSEARNEQFF. This chain links TRBV2 with TRBJ2-1; D is unresolved. Trimming pared 0 bases from V and 7 bases from J, leaving 4 bases between. The CDR3 extends over 12 amino acids. Per germline, CDR1 SNHLY and CDR2 FYNNEI.

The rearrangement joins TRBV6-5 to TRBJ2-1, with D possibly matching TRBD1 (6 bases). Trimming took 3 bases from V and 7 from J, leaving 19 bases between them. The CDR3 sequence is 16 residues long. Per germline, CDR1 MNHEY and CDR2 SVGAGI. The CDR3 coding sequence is TGTGCCAGCAGTTATCAACAGGGAGAAGGGTGGAATGAGCAGTTCTTC. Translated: CASSYQQGEGWNEQFF.

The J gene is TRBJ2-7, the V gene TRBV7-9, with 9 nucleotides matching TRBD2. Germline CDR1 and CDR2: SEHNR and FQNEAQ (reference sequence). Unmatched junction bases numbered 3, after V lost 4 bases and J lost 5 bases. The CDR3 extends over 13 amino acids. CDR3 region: CASSWGTSHEQYF. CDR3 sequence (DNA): TGTGCCAGCAGCTGGGGGACTAGCCACGAGCAGTACTTC.

The DNA of the CDR3 is TGCGCCAGCAGCCAAGATATAACTAGCGGGGGGCGGGAGACCCAGTACTTC. As protein: CASSQDITSGGRETQYF. The chain uses TRBV4-1 and TRBJ2-5; 12 positions agree with TRBD2. The CDR3 extends over 17 amino acids. From germline, CDR1 is MGHRA and CDR2 YSYEKL. J gave up 5 bases and V 0 bases, and 7 bases lay outside the gene matches.

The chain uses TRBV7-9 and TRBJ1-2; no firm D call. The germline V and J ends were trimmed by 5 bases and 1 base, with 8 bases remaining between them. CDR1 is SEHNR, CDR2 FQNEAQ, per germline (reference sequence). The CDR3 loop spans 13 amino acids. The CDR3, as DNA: TGTGCCAGCAGCCCCCTCTTTAACTATGGCTACACCTTC. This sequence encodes CASSPLFNYGYTF.

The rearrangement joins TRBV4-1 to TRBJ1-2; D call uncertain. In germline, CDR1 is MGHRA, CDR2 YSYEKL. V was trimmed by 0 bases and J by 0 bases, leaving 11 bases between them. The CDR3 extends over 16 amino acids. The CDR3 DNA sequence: TGCGCCAGCAGCCAAGATCAAAACAAACCTAACTATGGCTACACCTTC. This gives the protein CASSQDQNKPNYGYTF.

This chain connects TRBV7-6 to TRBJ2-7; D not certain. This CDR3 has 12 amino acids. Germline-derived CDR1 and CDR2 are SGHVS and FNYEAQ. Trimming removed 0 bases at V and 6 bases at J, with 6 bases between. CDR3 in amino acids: CASSLARGEQYF. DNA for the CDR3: TGTGCCAGCAGCTTAGCGCGCGGCGAGCAGTACTTC.

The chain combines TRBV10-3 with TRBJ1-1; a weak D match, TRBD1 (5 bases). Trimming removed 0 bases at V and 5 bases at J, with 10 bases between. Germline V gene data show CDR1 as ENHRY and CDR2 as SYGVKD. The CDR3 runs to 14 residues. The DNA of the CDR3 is TGTGCCATCAGTGAGTCAGGGGAGGTGACTGAAGCTTTCTTT. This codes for CAISESGEVTEAFF.

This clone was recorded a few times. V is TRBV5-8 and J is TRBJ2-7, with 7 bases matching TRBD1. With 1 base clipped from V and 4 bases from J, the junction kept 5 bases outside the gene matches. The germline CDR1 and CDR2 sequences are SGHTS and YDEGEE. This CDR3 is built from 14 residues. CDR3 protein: CASSLMTGRYEQYF. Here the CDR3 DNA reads TGTGCCAGCAGCTTGATGACAGGGAGATACGAGCAGTACTTC.

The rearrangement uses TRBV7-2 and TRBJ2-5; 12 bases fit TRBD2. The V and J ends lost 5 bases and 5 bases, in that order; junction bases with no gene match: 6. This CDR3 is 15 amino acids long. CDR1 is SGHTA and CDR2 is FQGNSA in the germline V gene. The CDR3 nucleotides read TGTGCCAGCAGCCCAAGGACTAGCGGGGTGGAGACCCAGTACTTC. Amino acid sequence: CASSPRTSGVETQYF.

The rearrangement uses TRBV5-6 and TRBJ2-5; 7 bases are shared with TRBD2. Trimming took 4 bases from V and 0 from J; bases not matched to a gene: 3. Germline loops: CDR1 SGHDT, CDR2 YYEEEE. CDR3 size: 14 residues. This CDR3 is CASSTAGYQETQYF. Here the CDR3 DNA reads TGTGCCAGCAGCACAGCGGGGTACCAAGAGACCCAGTACTTC.

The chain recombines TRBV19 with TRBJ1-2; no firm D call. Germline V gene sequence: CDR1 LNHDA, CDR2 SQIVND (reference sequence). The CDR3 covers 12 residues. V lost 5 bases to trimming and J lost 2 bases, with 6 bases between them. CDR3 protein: CASSLQNYGYTF. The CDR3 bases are TGTGCCAGTAGTTTACAGAACTATGGCTACACCTTC.

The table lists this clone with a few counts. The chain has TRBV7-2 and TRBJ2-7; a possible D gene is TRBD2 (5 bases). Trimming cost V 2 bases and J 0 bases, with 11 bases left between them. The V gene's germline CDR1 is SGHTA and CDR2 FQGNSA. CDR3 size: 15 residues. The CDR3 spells CASSLRSEYSYEQYF. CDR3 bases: TGTGCCAGCAGCTTACGTAGCGAATACTCCTACGAGCAGTACTTC.

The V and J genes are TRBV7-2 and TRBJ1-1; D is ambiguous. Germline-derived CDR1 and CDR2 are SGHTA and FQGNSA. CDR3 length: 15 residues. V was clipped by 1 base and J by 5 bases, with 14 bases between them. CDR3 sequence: CASSLVIWSRTEAFF. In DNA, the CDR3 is TGTGCCAGCAGCTTAGTGATCTGGAGCCGGACTGAAGCTTTCTTT.

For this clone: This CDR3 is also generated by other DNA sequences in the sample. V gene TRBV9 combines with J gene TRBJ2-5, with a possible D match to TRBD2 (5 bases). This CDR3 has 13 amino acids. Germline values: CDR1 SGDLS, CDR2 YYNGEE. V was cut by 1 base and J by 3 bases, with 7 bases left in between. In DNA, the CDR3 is TGTGCCAGCAGCGTAAGAGGGAAAGAGACCCAGTACTTC. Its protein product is CASSVRGKETQYF.

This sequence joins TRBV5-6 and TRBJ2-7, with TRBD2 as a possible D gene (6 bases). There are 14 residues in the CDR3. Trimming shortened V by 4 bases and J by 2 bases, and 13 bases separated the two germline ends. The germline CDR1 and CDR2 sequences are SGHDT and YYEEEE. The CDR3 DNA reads TGTGCCAGCAGCCCAGCTAGCGCACCCTACGAGCAGTACTTC. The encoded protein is CASSPASAPYEQYF.

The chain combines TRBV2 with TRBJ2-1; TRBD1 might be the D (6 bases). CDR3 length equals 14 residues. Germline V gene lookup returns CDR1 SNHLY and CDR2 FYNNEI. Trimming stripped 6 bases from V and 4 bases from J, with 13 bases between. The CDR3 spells CASRFRGQYNEQFF. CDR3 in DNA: TGTGCCAGCAGGTTCAGGGGTCAATACAATGAGCAGTTCTTC.

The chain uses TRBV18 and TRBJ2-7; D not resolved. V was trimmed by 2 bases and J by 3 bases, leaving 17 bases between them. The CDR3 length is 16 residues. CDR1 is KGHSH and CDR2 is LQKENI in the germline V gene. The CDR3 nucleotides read TGTGCCAGCTCACCAGATGGATTCCAGGCCCACTACGAGCAGTACTTC. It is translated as CASSPDGFQAHYEQYF.

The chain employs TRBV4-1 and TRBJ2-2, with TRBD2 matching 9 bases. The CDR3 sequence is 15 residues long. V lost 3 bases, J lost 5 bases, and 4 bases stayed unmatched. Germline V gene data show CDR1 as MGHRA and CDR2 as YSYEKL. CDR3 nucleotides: TGCGCCAGCAGCCACGCGGGGGGGCTGACCGGGGAGCTGTTTTTT. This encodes CASSHAGGLTGELFF.

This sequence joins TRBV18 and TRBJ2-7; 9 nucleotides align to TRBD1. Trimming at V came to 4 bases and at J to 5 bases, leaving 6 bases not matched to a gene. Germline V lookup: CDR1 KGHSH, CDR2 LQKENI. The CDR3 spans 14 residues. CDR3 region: CASSRDRDPDEQYF. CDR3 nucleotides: TGTGCCAGCTCACGGGACAGGGACCCGGACGAGCAGTACTTC.

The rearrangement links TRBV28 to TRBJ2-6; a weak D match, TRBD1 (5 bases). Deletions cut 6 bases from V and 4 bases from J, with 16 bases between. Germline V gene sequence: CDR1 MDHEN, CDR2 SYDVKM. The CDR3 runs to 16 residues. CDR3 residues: CASREGVRSGANVLTF. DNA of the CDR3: TGTGCCAGCAGGGAAGGGGTCCGGTCCGGGGCCAACGTCCTGACTTTC.

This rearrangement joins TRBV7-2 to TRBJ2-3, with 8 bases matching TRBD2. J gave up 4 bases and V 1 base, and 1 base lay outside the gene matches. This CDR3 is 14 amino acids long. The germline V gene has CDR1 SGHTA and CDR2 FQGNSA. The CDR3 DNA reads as TGTGCCAGCAGCTTAGGACTAGCGCCAGATACGCAGTATTTT. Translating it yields CASSLGLAPDTQYF.

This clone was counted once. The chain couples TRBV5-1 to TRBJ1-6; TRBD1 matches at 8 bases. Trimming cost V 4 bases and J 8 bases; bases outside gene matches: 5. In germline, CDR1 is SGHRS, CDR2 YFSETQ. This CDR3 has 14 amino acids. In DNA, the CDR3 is TGCGCCAGCAGCAACAGGGGACAGGATTCACCCCTCCACTTT. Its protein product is CASSNRGQDSPLHF.

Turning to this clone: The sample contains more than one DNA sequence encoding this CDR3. The CDR3 sequence: CASSIVGGVDQPQHF. As DNA, the CDR3 is TGTGCCAGTAGTATAGTAGGGGGCGTAGATCAGCCCCAGCATTTT. The chain has TRBV19 and TRBJ1-5; 7 nucleotides align to TRBD1. CDR3 length equals 15 residues. Germline CDR1 LNHDA, CDR2 SQIVND (reference sequence). Losses at the gene ends were 1 base for V and 5 bases for J; bases not matched to a gene: 5. The full variable domain, rest sourced from reference TRBV19 and TRBJ1-5, is DGGITQSPKYLFRKEGQNVTLSCEQNLNHDAMYWYRQDPGQGLRLIYYSQIVNDFQKGDIAEGYSVSREKKESFPLTVTSAQKNPTAFYLCASSIVGGVDQPQHFGDGTRLSIL.

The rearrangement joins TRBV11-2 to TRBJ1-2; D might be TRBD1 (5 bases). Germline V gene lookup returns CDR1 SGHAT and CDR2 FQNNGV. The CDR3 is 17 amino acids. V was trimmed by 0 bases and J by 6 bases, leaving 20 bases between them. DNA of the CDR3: TGTGCCAGCAGCTTAGAGGCCTTGGCGGGACGGACTGATGGCTACACCTTC. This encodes CASSLEALAGRTDGYTF. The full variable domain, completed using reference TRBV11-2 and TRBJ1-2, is EAGVAQSPRYKIIEKRQSVAFWCNPISGHATLYWYQQILGQGPKLLIQFQNNGVVDDSQLPKDRFSAERLKGVDSTLKIQPAKLEDSAVYLCASSLEALAGRTDGYTFGSGTRLTVV.

Here the CDR3 DNA reads TGTGCCAGCTCACCACGGACTAGCATCTACGAGCAGTACTTC. This translates into CASSPRTSIYEQYF. The V call is TRBV18, the J call TRBJ2-7; 8 bases are shared with TRBD2. V was pared by 1 base and J by 3 bases, with 2 bases of the junction left unmatched. CDR3 length: 14 amino acids. Germline V gene data show CDR1 as KGHSH and CDR2 as LQKENI.

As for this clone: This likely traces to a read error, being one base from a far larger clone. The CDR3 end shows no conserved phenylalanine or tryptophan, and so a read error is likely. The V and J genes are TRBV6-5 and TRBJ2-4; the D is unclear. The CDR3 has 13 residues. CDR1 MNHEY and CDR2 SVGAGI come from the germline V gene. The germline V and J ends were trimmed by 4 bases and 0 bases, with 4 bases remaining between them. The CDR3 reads CASSSLAKNIQYV. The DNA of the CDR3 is TGTGCCAGCAGTTCACTAGCCAAAAACATTCAGTACGTC.